Detailed here is one T cell receptor beta chain. Its matching antigen is unknown. The PCR ran on 60 Vbeta and 13 Jbeta primers. The method was immunoSEQ multiplex PCR; TCRdb's version includes in-frame clones alone and lacks a portion of them. This sample's table has around 44,000 clones. The data stem from a study of cytomegalovirus exposure and HLA in healthy donors. Notes on the study in general: With DRB1 most and HLA-C fewest, TCR association rates differed between HLA loci in a later analysis. Rare TCR sequences predominated, though certain public TCRs were found in many donors.

Germline lookup yields CDR1 SGHRS and CDR2 YFSETQ. This CDR3 is 13 amino acids long. V lost 2 bases and J 1 base, leaving 6 bases between the germline ends. Material for sequencing was PBMCs. This receptor was identified in a male donor in good health and CMV-seropositive. This chain uses TRBV5-1 with TRBJ1-1; D is undetermined. This chain's CDR3 is CASSLAGNTEAFF. The CDR3 bases are TGCGCCAGCAGCTTAGCCGGGAACACTGAAGCTTTCTTT.